Presented here are 2 T cell receptor beta chains from one specimen sequenced in a study of cytomegalovirus exposure and HLA in healthy donors. The PCR used 60 Vbeta and 13 Jbeta primers. The method was immunoSEQ multiplex PCR; TCRdb's version includes in-frame clones alone and lacks a portion of them. The sample lists under 100,000 clones, about 74% seen once, with approximately 16% in the top ten. The sample consisted of PBMCs. These receptors all come from a woman between 45 and 65 years old in good health and CMV-seropositive.

The rearrangement joins TRBV19 to TRBJ1-4; 8 nucleotides agree with TRBD1. The V and J ends lost 5 bases and 5 bases, in that order; junction bases with no gene match: 13. The CDR3 loop spans 17 amino acids. From germline, CDR1 is LNHDA and CDR2 SQIVND (reference sequence). CDR3: CASSPSTGTGGNEKLFF. DNA of the CDR3: TGTGCCAGTAGTCCATCTACCGGGACAGGTGGGAATGAAAAACTGTTTTTT. The full variable domain, completed using reference TRBV19 and TRBJ1-4, is DGGITQSPKYLFRKEGQNVTLSCEQNLNHDAMYWYRQDPGQGLRLIYYSQIVNDFQKGDIAEGYSVSREKKESFPLTVTSAQKNPTAFYLCASSPSTGTGGNEKLFFGSGTQLSVL.

V usage is TRBV7-8 and J usage is TRBJ1-2; TRBD1 is a possible D gene (6 bases). Trimming stripped 3 bases from V and 3 bases from J, with 8 bases between. The CDR3 sequence is 13 residues long. The germline CDR1 and CDR2 sequences are SGHVS and FQNEAQ. CDR3 sequence (DNA): TGTGCCAGCAGCTTCAAGGGGGACTATGGCTACACCTTC. This sequence encodes CASSFKGDYGYTF.